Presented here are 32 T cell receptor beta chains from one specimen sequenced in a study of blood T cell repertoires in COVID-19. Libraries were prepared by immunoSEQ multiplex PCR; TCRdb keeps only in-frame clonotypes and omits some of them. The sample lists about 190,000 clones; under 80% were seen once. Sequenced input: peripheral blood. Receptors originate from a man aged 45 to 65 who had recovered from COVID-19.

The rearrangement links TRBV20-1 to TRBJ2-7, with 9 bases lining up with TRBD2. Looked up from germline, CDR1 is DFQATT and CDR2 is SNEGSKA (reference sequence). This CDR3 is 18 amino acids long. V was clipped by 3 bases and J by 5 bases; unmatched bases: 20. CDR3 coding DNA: TGCAGTGCTAGTCCCCCTTTCTATGTAGCGGGAGATTTGGACGAGCAGTACTTC. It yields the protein CSASPPFYVAGDLDEQYF.

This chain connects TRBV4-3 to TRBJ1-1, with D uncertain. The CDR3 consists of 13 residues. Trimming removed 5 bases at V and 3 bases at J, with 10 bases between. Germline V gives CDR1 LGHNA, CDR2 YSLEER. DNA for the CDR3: TGCGCCAGCAGCTCCCGCCAGGACACTGAAGCTTTCTTT. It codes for CASSSRQDTEAFF.

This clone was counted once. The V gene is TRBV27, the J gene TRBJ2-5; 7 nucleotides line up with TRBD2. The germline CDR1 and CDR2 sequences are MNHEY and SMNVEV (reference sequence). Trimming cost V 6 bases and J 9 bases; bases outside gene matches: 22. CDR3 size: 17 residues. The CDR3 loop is CASRGLSQTAILSAQYF. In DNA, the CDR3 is TGTGCCAGCAGGGGACTATCTCAAACCGCGATCCTTTCGGCCCAGTACTTC.

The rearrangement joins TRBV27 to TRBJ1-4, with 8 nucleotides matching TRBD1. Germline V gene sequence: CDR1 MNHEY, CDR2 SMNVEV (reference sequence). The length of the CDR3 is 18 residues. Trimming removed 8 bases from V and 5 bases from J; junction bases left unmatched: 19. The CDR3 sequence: CASAGDSQGAGLNEKLFF. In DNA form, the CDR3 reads TGTGCCAGCGCTGGGGACAGCCAGGGGGCTGGATTAAATGAAAAACTGTTTTTT.

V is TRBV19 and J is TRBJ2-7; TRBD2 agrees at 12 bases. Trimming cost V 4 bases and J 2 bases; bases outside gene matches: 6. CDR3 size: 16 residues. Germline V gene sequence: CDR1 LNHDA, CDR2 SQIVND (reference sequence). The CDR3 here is CASSTRTSGMPYEQYF. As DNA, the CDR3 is TGTGCCAGTAGTACGCGGACTAGCGGGATGCCCTACGAGCAGTACTTC.

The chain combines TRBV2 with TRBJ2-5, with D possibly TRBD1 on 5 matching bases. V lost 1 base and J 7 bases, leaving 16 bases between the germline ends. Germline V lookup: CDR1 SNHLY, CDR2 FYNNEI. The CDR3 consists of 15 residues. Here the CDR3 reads CASSEVGATGRTQYF. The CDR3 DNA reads TGTGCCAGCAGTGAAGTTGGGGCGACGGGTCGGACCCAGTACTTC.

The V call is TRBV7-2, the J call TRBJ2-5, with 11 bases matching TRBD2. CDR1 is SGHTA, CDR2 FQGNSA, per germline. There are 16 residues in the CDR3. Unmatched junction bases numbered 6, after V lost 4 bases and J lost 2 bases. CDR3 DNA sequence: TGTGCCAGCAGCTCGTCCTTAGCGGGAGGGCAAGAGACCCAGTACTTC. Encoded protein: CASSSSLAGGQETQYF.

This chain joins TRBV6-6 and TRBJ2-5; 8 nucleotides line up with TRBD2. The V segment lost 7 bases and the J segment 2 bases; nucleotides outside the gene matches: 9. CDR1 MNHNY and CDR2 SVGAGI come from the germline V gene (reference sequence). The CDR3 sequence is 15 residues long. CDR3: CASTTTGRVQETQYF. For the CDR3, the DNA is TGTGCCAGCACTACGACCGGGAGGGTTCAAGAGACCCAGTACTTC.

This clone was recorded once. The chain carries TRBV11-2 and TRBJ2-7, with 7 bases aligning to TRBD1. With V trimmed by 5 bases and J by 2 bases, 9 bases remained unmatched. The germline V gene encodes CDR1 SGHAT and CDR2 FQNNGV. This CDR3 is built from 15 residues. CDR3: CASSVSGTEAYEQYF. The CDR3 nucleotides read TGTGCCAGCAGCGTATCCGGGACAGAAGCCTACGAGCAGTACTTC. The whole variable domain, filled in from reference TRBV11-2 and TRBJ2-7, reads EAGVAQSPRYKIIEKRQSVAFWCNPISGHATLYWYQQILGQGPKLLIQFQNNGVVDDSQLPKDRFSAERLKGVDSTLKIQPAKLEDSAVYLCASSVSGTEAYEQYFGPGTRLTVT.

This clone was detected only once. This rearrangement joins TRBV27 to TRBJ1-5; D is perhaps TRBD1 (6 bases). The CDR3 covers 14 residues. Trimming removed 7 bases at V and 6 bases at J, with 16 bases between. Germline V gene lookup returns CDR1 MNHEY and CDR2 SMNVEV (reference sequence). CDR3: CASTQGGRSQPQHF. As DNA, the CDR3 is TGTGCCAGCACCCAAGGGGGAAGGAGTCAGCCCCAGCATTTT.

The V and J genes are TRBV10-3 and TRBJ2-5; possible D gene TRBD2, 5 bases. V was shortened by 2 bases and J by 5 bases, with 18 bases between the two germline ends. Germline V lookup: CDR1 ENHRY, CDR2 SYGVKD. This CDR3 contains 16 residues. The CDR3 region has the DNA TGTGCCATCAGTGAGAGTGGGCCGATGAGGGTGGAGACCCAGTACTTC. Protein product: CAISESGPMRVETQYF.

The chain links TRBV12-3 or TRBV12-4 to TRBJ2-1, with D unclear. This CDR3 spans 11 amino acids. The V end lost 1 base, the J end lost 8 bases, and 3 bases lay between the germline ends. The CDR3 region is CASSLGDEQFF. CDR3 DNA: TGTGCCAGCAGTTTAGGAGATGAGCAGTTCTTC.

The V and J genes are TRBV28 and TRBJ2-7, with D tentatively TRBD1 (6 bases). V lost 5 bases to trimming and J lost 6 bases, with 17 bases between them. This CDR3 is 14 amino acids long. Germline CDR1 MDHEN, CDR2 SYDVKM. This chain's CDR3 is CASSPRQEKSEQYF. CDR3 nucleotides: TGTGCCAGCAGTCCCCGACAGGAGAAAAGCGAGCAGTACTTC.

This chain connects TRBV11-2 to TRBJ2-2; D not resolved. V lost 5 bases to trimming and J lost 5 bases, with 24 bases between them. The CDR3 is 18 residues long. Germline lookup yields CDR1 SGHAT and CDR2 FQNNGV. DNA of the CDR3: TGTGCCAGCAGCGGCCGACTCCCCCCGAATAGCCGTACCGGGGAGCTGTTTTTT. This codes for CASSGRLPPNSRTGELFF.

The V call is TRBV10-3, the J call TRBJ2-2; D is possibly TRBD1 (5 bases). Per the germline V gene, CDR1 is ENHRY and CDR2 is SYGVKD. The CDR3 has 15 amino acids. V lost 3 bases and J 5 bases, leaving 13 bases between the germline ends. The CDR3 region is CAISDREQGTGELFF. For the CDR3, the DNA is TGTGCCATCAGTGACAGGGAACAAGGGACCGGGGAGCTGTTTTTT.

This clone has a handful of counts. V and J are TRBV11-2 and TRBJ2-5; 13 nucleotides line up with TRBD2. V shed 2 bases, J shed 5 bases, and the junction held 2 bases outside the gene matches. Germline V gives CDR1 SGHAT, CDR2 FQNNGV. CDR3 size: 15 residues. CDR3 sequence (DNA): TGTGCCAGCAGCTTAACTAGCGGGAGGGGGGAGACCCAGTACTTC. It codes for CASSLTSGRGETQYF.

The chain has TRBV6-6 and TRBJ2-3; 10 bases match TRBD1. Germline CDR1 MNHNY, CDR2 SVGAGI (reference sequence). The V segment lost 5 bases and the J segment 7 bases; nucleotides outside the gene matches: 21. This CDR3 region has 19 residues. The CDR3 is CASSPRGSRTGGRVNTQYF. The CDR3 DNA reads TGTGCCAGCAGTCCCCGGGGGTCCAGGACAGGGGGAAGAGTAAATACGCAGTATTTT.

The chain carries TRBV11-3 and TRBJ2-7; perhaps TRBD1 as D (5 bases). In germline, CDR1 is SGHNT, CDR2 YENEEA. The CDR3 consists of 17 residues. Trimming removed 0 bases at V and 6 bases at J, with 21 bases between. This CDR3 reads CASSLDKGPEFMGEQYF. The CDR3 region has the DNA TGTGCCAGCAGCTTAGATAAGGGGCCGGAGTTTATGGGCGAGCAGTACTTC. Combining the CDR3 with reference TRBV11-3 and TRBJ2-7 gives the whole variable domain EAGVVQSPRYKIIEKKQPVAFWCNPISGHNTLYWYLQNLGQGPELLIRYENEEAVDDSQLPKDRFSAERLKGVDSTLKIQPAELGDSAVYLCASSLDKGPEFMGEQYFGPGTRLTVT.

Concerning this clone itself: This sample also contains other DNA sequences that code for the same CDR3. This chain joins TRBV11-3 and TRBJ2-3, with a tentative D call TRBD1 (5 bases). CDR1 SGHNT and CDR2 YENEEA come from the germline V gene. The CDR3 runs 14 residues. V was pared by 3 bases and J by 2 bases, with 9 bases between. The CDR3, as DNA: TGTGCCAGCAGCTTGGGCAGGGCCACAGATACGCAGTATTTT. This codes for CASSLGRATDTQYF.

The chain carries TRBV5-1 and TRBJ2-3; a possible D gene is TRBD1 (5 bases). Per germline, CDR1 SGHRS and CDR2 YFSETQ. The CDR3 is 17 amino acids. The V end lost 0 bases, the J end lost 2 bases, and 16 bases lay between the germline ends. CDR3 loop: CASSLEGPRGSTDTQYF. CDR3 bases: TGCGCCAGCAGCTTGGAAGGGCCTAGGGGTTCCACAGATACGCAGTATTTT.

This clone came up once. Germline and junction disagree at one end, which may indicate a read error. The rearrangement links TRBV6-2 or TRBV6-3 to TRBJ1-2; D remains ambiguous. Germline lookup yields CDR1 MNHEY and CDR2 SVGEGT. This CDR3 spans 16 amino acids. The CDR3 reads CASSDSFQSPNYGYTF. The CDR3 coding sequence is TGTGCCAGCAGTGACTCCTTCCAGTCACCTAACTATGGCTACACCTTC.

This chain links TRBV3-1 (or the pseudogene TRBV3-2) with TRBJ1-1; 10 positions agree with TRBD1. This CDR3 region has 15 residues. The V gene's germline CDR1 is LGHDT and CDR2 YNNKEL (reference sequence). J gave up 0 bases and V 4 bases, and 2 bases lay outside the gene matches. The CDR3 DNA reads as TGTGCCAGCAGCCCCGGACAGGGGGTGAACACTGAAGCTTTCTTT. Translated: CASSPGQGVNTEAFF.

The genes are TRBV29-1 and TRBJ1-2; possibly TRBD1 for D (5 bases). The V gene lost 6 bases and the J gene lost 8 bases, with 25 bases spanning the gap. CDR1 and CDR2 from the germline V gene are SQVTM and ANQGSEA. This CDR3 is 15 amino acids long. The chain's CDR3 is CSVRTRGGSSVGYTF. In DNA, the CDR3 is TGCAGCGTCCGAACCCGTGGGGGGTCGTCCGTCGGCTACACCTTC.

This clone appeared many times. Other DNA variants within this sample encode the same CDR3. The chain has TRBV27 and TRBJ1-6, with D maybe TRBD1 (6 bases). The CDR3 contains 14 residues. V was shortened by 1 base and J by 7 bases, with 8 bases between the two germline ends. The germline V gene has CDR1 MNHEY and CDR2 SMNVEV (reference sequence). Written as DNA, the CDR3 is TGTGCCAGCAGTTTATTTGGGGGCAATTCACCCCTCCACTTT. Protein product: CASSLFGGNSPLHF.

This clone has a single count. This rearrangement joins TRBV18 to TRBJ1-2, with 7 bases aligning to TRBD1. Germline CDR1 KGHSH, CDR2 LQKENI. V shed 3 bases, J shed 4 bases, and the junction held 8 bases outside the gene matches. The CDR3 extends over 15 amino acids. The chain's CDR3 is CASSPTGDRFYGYTF. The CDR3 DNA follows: TGTGCCAGCTCACCTACAGGGGATCGGTTCTATGGCTACACCTTC.

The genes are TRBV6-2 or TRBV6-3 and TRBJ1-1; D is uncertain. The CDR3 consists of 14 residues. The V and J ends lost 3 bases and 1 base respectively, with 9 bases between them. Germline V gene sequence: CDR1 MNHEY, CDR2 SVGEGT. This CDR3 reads CASSYRVRNTEAFF. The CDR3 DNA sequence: TGTGCCAGCAGTTATAGAGTTAGGAACACTGAAGCTTTCTTT.

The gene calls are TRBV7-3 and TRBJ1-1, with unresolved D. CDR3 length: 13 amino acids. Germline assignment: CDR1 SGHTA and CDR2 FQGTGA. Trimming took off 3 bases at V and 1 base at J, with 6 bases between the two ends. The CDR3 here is CASSLAENTEAFF. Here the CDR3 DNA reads TGTGCCAGCAGCTTGGCGGAGAACACTGAAGCTTTCTTT.

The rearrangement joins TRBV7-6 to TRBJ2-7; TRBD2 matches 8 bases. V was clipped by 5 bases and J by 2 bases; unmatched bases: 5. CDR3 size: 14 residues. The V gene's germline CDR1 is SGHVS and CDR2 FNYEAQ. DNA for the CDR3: TGTGCCAGCAGCCCAGCGGGAGAACCCTACGAGCAGTACTTC. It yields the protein CASSPAGEPYEQYF.

In nucleotides, the CDR3 is TGTGCCAGCAGTCCTAGCGGACAGGGATTCGACACTGAAGCTTTCTTT. Residues: CASSPSGQGFDTEAFF. The chain carries TRBV28 and TRBJ1-1, with 8 bases matching TRBD1. The germline V gene encodes CDR1 MDHEN and CDR2 SYDVKM. CDR3 size: 16 residues. Trimming at V came to 5 bases and at J to 3 bases, leaving 11 bases not matched to a gene.

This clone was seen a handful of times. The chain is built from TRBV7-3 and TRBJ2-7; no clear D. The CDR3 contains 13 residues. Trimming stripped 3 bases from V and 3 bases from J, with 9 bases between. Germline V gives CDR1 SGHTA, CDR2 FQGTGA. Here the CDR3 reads CASSLNRNYEQYF. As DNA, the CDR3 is TGTGCCAGCAGCTTGAACAGAAACTACGAGCAGTACTTC.

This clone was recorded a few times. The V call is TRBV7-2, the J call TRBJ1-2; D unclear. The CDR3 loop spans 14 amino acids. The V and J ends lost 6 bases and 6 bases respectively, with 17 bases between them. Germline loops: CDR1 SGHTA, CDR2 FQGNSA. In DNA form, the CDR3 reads TGTGCCAGCAGACCAGGCTCTTCTACGGATGGCTACACCTTC. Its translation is CASRPGSSTDGYTF.

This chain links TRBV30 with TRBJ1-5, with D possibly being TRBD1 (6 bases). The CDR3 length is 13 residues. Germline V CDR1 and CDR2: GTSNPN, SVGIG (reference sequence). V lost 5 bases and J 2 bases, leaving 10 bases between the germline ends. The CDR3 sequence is CAWGNRGNQPQHF. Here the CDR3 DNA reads TGTGCCTGGGGAAACAGGGGCAATCAGCCCCAGCATTTT.